The 9 T cell receptor beta chains listed next were all sequenced from one sample in a study of blood T cell repertoires in COVID-19. Generated by immunoSEQ multiplex PCR, the TCRdb table keeps only in-frame clones and is missing some. The sample carries about 130,000 clones, approximately 80% recorded once. Sequencing input: peripheral blood. The receptors here all came from a man between 65 and 85 years old with acute or convalescent COVID-19.

The V and J genes are TRBV10-3 and TRBJ2-7; unclear D gene. CDR1 is ENHRY and CDR2 is SYGVKD in the germline V gene. This CDR3 spans 14 amino acids. V was shortened by 2 bases and J by 2 bases, with 10 bases between the two germline ends. This CDR3 is CAISEGNRAYEQYF. CDR3 coding DNA: TGTGCCATCAGTGAGGGTAACCGAGCCTACGAGCAGTACTTC.

The rearrangement links TRBV30 to TRBJ1-5; 7 nucleotides agree with TRBD1. Germline CDR1 is GTSNPN and CDR2 is SVGIG (reference sequence). Trimming cost V 3 bases and J 6 bases; bases outside gene matches: 11. This CDR3 has 15 residues. The CDR3 region has the DNA TGTGCCTGGAGACCGAAGGGACAGCATCGTCAGCCCCAGCATTTT. Amino acid sequence: CAWRPKGQHRQPQHF. The variable domain in full, completed from reference TRBV30 and TRBJ1-5, reads SQTIHQWPATLVQPVGSPLSLECTVEGTSNPNLYWYRQAAGRGLQLLFYSVGIGQISSEVPQNLSASRPQDRQFILSSKKLLLSDSGFYLCAWRPKGQHRQPQHFGDGTRLSIL.

This chain links TRBV3-1 (or the pseudogene TRBV3-2) with TRBJ1-2; D remains unclear. CDR1 and CDR2 (germline): LGHDT, YNNKEL (reference sequence). V was trimmed by 2 bases and J by 3 bases, leaving 13 bases between them. The CDR3 contains 15 residues. The CDR3 sequence: CASSQTREAYYGYTF. The CDR3 bases are TGTGCCAGCAGCCAAACGCGGGAAGCTTACTATGGCTACACCTTC.

Only one count was recorded for this clone. This chain links TRBV7-9 with TRBJ1-1; D remains ambiguous. The CDR3 contains 14 residues. Trimming stripped 7 bases from V and 0 bases from J, with 12 bases between. Germline assignment: CDR1 SEHNR and CDR2 FQNEAQ (reference sequence). The CDR3 coding sequence is TGTGCCAGCACCCTGGACTCAGTGAACACTGAAGCTTTCTTT. Amino acid sequence: CASTLDSVNTEAFF.

CDR3 region: CASSFPWTGTYGYTF. As DNA, the CDR3 is TGTGCCAGCAGTTTCCCCTGGACAGGAACCTATGGCTACACCTTC. This chain connects TRBV28 to TRBJ1-2; 7 bases align to TRBD1. This CDR3 is 15 amino acids long. Germline V gene lookup returns CDR1 MDHEN and CDR2 SYDVKM. The V and J ends lost 3 bases and 4 bases, in that order; junction bases with no gene match: 8.

CDR3 loop: CSVERGNTIYF. The CDR3 nucleotides are TGCAGCGTTGAACGGGGAAACACCATATATTTT. The V and J genes are TRBV29-1 and TRBJ1-3; no clear D. Trimming removed 2 bases from V and 4 bases from J, with 3 bases in between. This CDR3 region has 11 residues. Germline V gene sequence: CDR1 SQVTM, CDR2 ANQGSEA.

The V call is TRBV7-3, the J call TRBJ1-1, with D perhaps TRBD1 (6 bases). CDR3 size: 14 residues. V lost 1 base and J lost 5, with 11 bases in between. CDR1 is SGHTA and CDR2 is FQGTGA in the germline V gene. The CDR3 loop reads CASSLIGGATEAFF. The CDR3 coding sequence is TGTGCCAGCAGCTTAATTGGGGGGGCGACTGAAGCTTTCTTT.

The chain recombines TRBV11-2 with TRBJ1-1; tentative D call: TRBD1 (5 bases). Germline values: CDR1 SGHAT, CDR2 FQNNGV. V lost 2 bases and J 1 base, leaving 8 bases between the germline ends. The CDR3 has 14 amino acids. CDR3 amino acids: CASSLRQKNTEAFF. The CDR3 DNA is TGTGCCAGCAGCTTAAGACAGAAGAACACTGAAGCTTTCTTT. The full variable domain, rest sourced from reference TRBV11-2 and TRBJ1-1, is EAGVAQSPRYKIIEKRQSVAFWCNPISGHATLYWYQQILGQGPKLLIQFQNNGVVDDSQLPKDRFSAERLKGVDSTLKIQPAKLEDSAVYLCASSLRQKNTEAFFGQGTRLTVV.

The chain employs TRBV6-5 and TRBJ2-3; TRBD2 might be the D (5 bases). Germline-derived CDR1 and CDR2 are MNHEY and SVGAGI. The V and J ends lost 5 bases and 0 bases respectively, with 9 bases between them. The CDR3 totals 14 residues. CDR3 DNA: TGTGCCAGCAGTCGGGGATCGAGCACAGATACGCAGTATTTT. It is translated as CASSRGSSTDTQYF.